The rows below give T cell receptor beta chains drawn from one sample of a study of cytotoxic CD8 clonotypes in ibrutinib-treated CLL. Sequencing used immunoSEQ multiplex PCR; TCRdb keeps in-frame clones, though not all of them. The data show more than 300,000 clones, around four fifths seen once. The source material was PBMCs, sampled before ibrutinib treatment. Receptors were obtained from a human donor with chronic lymphocytic leukemia. Each CDR3 is given with its conserved first and last residue. Each record gives: J gene, V gene, clone size, D gene, CDR3 protein, CDR3 DNA. The D gene is left open where the match is weak. The size of a clone is reported for some rows only, either as once, few or many, or as a class for expanded clones.

TRBJ1-1 TRBV18 NA NA CASSRLDNTEAFF TGTGCCAGCTCACGGCTCGATAACACTGAAGCTTTCTTT
TRBJ2-1 TRBV30 NA NA CAWSPRGPDEQFF TGTGCCTGGAGTCCCAGGGGCCCCGATGAGCAGTTCTTC
TRBJ2-5 TRBV27 once TRBD2 CASSRFVGGEETQYF TGTGCCAGCAGCCGTTTTGTTGGGGGGGAAGAGACCCAGTACTTC
TRBJ1-1 TRBV30 NA NA CAWSGVGVREAFF TGTGCCTGGAGTGGAGTTGGGGTGCGGGAAGCTTTCTTT
TRBJ2-1 TRBV10-1 few TRBD1 CASSEYTGQVYNEQFF TGCGCCAGCAGTGAGTATACGGGACAGGTCTACAATGAGCAGTTCTTC
TRBJ1-2 TRBV18 NA TRBD1 CASSPGQSYYGYTF TGTGCCAGCTCACCGGGACAGTCCTACTATGGCTACACCTTC
TRBJ2-4 TRBV27 NA NA CASSKMGIQYF TGTGCCAGCAGTAAGATGGGCATTCAGTACTTC
TRBJ2-2 TRBV7-9 NA NA CASIQRTGELFF TGTGCCAGCATCCAACGCACCGGGGAGCTGTTTTTT
TRBJ1-2 TRBV27 NA TRBD1 CASSFSQGAAISYGYTF TGTGCCAGCAGTTTTTCACAGGGGGCCGCCATATCCTATGGCTACACCTTC
TRBJ2-1 TRBV20-1 NA NA CSALANEQFF TGCAGTGCCTTAGCCAATGAGCAGTTCTTC
TRBJ2-2 TRBV4-2 NA NA CASSPRGGVDGELFF TGTGCCAGCAGCCCCAGAGGAGGGGTGGACGGGGAGCTGTTTTTT
TRBJ2-1 TRBV6-4 once TRBD2 CASRGGNNEQFF TGTGCCAGCAGGGGGGGGAACAATGAGCAGTTCTTC
TRBJ2-7 TRBV28 NA TRBD2 CASTKGRELAGERYEQYF TGTGCCAGCACCAAAGGTCGAGAACTAGCGGGAGAGCGGTACGAGCAGTACTTC
TRBJ2-2 TRBV7-2 NA NA CASSLPVGVGRTGELFF TGTGCCAGCAGCTTACCAGTCGGAGTTGGCCGCACCGGGGAGCTGTTTTTT
TRBJ2-1 TRBV10-3 NA TRBD2 CAITGTGLDNEQFF TGTGCCATCACCGGAACGGGACTAGATAATGAGCAGTTCTTC
TRBJ1-5 TRBV10-3 few NA CAISRGARQPQHF TGTGCCATCAGTAGAGGGGCACGTCAGCCCCAGCATTTT
TRBJ2-2 TRBV7-3 NA NA CASSLGAGELFF TGTGCCAGCAGCTTAGGAGCCGGGGAGCTGTTTTTT
TRBJ2-7 TRBV27 NA NA CASSLTGFAYEQYF TGTGCCAGCAGTTTAACAGGGTTTGCCTACGAGCAGTACTTC
TRBJ2-7 TRBV5-5 NA NA CASTTTPLPYYEQYF TGTGCCAGCACCACGACTCCTCTCCCCTATTACGAGCAGTACTTC
TRBJ2-7 TRBV27 once TRBD2 CASSLSRESNEQYF TGTGCCAGCAGCCTTTCGCGGGAGTCCAACGAGCAGTACTTC
TRBJ2-7 TRBV6-5 NA NA CASSRYDEQYF TGTGCCAGCAGTCGATACGACGAGCAGTACTTC
TRBJ2-1 TRBV11-2 NA TRBD2 CASSFRLSQREFFYNEQFF TGTGCCAGCAGCTTCAGACTATCCCAGCGGGAGTTCTTCTACAATGAGCAGTTCTTC
TRBJ2-6 TRBV5-1 NA TRBD1 CASSLGTGITPSGANVLTF TGCGCCAGCAGCTTGGGGACAGGTATAACACCCTCTGGGGCCAACGTCCTGACTTTC
TRBJ1-5 TRBV27 few TRBD1 CASSSFSLDRGNQPQHF TGTGCCAGCAGTTCCTTCTCTTTGGACAGGGGAAATCAGCCCCAGCATTTT
TRBJ2-3 TRBV30 NA NA CAWSGTGDTQYF TGTGCCTGGAGTGGAACAGGTGATACGCAGTATTTT
TRBJ2-3 TRBV29-1 NA TRBD2 CSVETSGRTDTQYF TGCAGCGTTGAGACTAGCGGGAGAACAGATACGCAGTATTTT
TRBJ2-7 TRBV11-2 NA NA CASSFGRGLSYEQYF TGTGCCAGCAGCTTCGGTCGGGGGCTCTCCTACGAGCAGTACTTC
TRBJ2-1 TRBV10-1 NA NA CASTTTGTNEQFF TGCGCCAGCACCACAACCGGGACCAATGAGCAGTTCTTC
TRBJ2-2 TRBV4-2 NA TRBD2 CASSRYSAGGPMGELFF TGTGCCAGCAGCCGCTACTCAGCGGGAGGGCCGATGGGGGAGCTGTTTTTT
TRBJ2-5 TRBV30 NA NA CAWSVRSLQETQYF TGTGCCTGGAGTGTTAGGTCTCTCCAAGAGACCCAGTACTTC
TRBJ1-1 TRBV7-9 NA NA CASRKQAGDTEAFF TGTGCCAGCAGGAAACAGGCGGGGGACACTGAAGCTTTCTTT
TRBJ1-2 TRBV10-3 few NA CAISDRVGYTF TGTGCCATCAGTGACAGGGTTGGCTACACCTTC
TRBJ2-3 TRBV27 NA NA CASSLYRATDTQYF TGTGCCAGCAGTTTGTACAGAGCCACAGATACGCAGTATTTT
TRBJ2-7 TRBV5-4 NA NA CASSTSFGGAYEQYF TGTGCCAGCAGCACCTCTTTTGGGGGAGCCTACGAGCAGTACTTC
TRBJ1-5 TRBV5-6 NA TRBD1 CASSLYRDRASNQPQHF TGTGCCAGCAGCTTGTATCGGGACAGGGCTAGCAATCAGCCCCAGCATTTT
TRBJ2-3 TRBV5-1 NA NA CASSSQNRAQSTDTQYF TGCGCCAGCAGCTCCCAGAACCGGGCCCAAAGCACAGATACGCAGTATTTT
TRBJ1-1 TRBV30 NA NA CAWNSLMGYEAFF TGTGCCTGGAACTCGCTGATGGGGTATGAAGCTTTCTTT
TRBJ1-5 TRBV6-5 once TRBD1 CASSRTGVSNQPQHF TGTGCCAGCAGCCGGACAGGGGTCAGCAATCAGCCCCAGCATTTT
TRBJ2-1 TRBV14 NA TRBD1 CASSRRQGAWGNEQFF TGTGCCAGCAGCCGAAGACAGGGGGCGTGGGGCAATGAGCAGTTCTTC
TRBJ2-7 TRBV11-3 NA NA CASSPDFSGAEQYF TGTGCCAGCAGCCCAGACTTCTCGGGGGCGGAGCAGTACTTC
TRBJ2-5 TRBV19 NA TRBD2 CASEDPSGRETQYF TGTGCCAGCGAGGACCCTAGCGGGAGGGAGACCCAGTACTTC
TRBJ2-7 TRBV9 NA NA CASSASSGVYEQYF TGTGCCAGCAGCGCCTCGTCGGGAGTCTACGAGCAGTACTTC